The T cell receptor (beta chain) under discussion was sequenced for a study of identical twins. Looked up from germline, CDR1 is MNHEY and CDR2 is SMNVEV (reference sequence). The CDR3 totals 16 residues. V shed 1 base and J 4 bases; nucleotides not matched to a gene: 1. Template switching (which added a universal primer site) was used, and cDNA carried unique molecular identifiers. TCRdb called the 5' RACE reads again in MiXCR, with one record for every CDR3 protein. This sample has about 810,000 distinct CDR3 sequences, with 9% to 15% found just once. On this clonotype: What it recognizes is unknown.

Regarding the study as a whole: Abundant beta clonotypes from cord blood had fewer insertions, unlike memory repertoires, which showed none.

The sample was also reused in another study, on yellow fever vaccine responses in identical twins.

Sequencing input: PBMCs. The chain uses TRBV27 and TRBJ2-2; 12 bases are shared with TRBD2. This TCR was sampled from a woman between 18 and 29 years old in good health. As DNA, the CDR3 is TGTGCCAGCAGTTTATTGACTAGCGGGGGCACCGGGGAGCTGTTTTTT. This translates into CASSLLTSGGTGELFF.